The present entry profiles one TCR beta chain with its context. It lacks a known antigen. No per-base quality is available; no much larger clone lies one base away. Peripheral blood CD8+ and CD4+ T cells from healthy donors, Susac syndrome patients and multiple sclerosis patients were profiled by high-throughput TCR beta sequencing. The multiple sclerosis controls were treatment-naive patients who had stable or active relapsing-remitting disease and met the revised McDonald criteria. CD8+ TEMRA cells were enriched by FACS, while bulk CD8+ and CD4+ T cells were purified by magnetic negative isolation. Blood was collected in EDTA tubes and processed within 24 hours, with PBMCs isolated through density gradient centrifugation. PBMCs intended for TCR sequencing were cryopreserved in liquid nitrogen and thawed later in a water bath at 37 degrees C. A purity of at least 90% was achieved for sorted or isolated CD4+, CD8+ and CD8+ TEMRA cells.

Deletion took 0 bases off V and 0 bases off J, with a span of 11 bases between the germline ends. The CDR3 measures 16 amino acids from cysteine to phenylalanine. Only the CDR3 portion is preserved as DNA: 48 bases, with reading frame beginning at the first base. In the germline V gene, CDR1 corresponds to SNHLY and CDR2 to FYNNEI. This specimen comes from a study of CD8 T cells in Susac syndrome (dated by TCRdb to the late 2010s). The study in broad terms: Whether CD8+ T cell activation and differentiation in Susac syndrome was antigen driven was tested using repertoire sequencing. Results the study describes overall, beyond this receptor: The study acknowledged that relatively few individuals were included in the TCR sequencing and HLA analysis.

RNA was extracted with the RNeasy kit and roughly 0.5 to 1 ug was reverse transcribed using random hexamers. The immunoSEQ multiplex PCR assay, covering 54 Vbeta and 13 Jbeta segments, was used to amplify TCR beta CDR3 regions. Bias from PCR amplification was corrected by using a synthetic template baseline for primer optimization and for computational correction. The authors' analysis ran thus. Reads were assigned to V, D and J genes according to IMGT and analyzed in immunoSEQ Analyzer, with only productive sequences retained. Clonality was calculated as one minus the Shannon entropy normalized by log2 of the number of productive unique sequences. For each patient and control, public and private clones were evaluated within the 100 most prevalent clones. Clones were defined as Susac-specific if absent from the healthy and MS cohorts, from around 1,000 published viral clones and from other ImmuneACCESS disease sequences. TCRdb trimmed the raw reads at Q25, called clones with MiXCR and kept productive beta chains. Every entry covers one CDR3 protein and lists the most common genes and DNA from its rows. The V and J calls reflect TCRdb's pipeline rather than the authors' work. Counted in this sample were about 300,000 distinct CDR3 sequences; 92% of them appeared once. The ten biggest clones cover over 0.05% of the sample.

The sequence came from a human donor with multiple sclerosis. The specimen sequenced was CD4+ T cells from PBMCs. Rearrangement joined TRBV2 to TRBJ1-1; the D gene assignment is ambiguous. The CDR3 reads CASSEAAGYLNTEAFF. The DNA reads as follows: TGTGCCAGCAGTGAAGCGGCCGGCTATTTGAACACTGAAGCTTTCTTT.